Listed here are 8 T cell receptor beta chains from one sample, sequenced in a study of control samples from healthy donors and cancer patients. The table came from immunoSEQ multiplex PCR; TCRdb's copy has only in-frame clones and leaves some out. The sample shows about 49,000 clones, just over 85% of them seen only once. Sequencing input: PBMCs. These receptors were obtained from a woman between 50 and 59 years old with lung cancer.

CDR3 in DNA: TGCATCCGAACAGGGCTAAACACTGAAGCTTTCTTT. Protein sequence: CIRTGLNTEAFF. The genes are TRBV29-1 and TRBJ1-1, with TRBD1 as a possible D gene (6 bases). Germline V lookup: CDR1 SQVTM, CDR2 ANQGSEA. The CDR3 consists of 12 residues. The full variable domain, its missing parts supplied by reference TRBV29-1 and TRBJ1-1, is SAVISQKPSRDICQRGTSLTIQCQVDSQVTMMFWYRQQPGQSLTLIATANQGSEATYESGFVIDKFPISRPNLTFSTLTVSNMSPEDSSIYLCIRTGLNTEAFFGQGTRLTVV.

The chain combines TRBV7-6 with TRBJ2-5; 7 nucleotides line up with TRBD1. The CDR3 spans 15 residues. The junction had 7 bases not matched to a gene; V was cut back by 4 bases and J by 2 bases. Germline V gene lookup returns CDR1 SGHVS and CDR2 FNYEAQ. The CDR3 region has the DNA TGTGCCAGCAGCTCCATTGGGACAGCTCAAGAGACCCAGTACTTC. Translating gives CASSSIGTAQETQYF.

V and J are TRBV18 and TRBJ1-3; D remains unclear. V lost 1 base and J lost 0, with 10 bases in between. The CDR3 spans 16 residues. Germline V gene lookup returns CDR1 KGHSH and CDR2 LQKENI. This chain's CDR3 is CASSPLGYNSGNTIYF. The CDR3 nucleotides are TGTGCCAGCTCACCACTCGGGTATAACTCTGGAAACACCATATATTTT.

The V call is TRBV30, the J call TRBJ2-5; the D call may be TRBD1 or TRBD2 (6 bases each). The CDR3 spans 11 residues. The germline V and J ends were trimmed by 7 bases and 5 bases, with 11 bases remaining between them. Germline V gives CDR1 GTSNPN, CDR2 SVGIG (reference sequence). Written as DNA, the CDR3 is TGTGCCTCGGACAGCGGGGAGACCCAGTACTTC. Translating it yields CASDSGETQYF.

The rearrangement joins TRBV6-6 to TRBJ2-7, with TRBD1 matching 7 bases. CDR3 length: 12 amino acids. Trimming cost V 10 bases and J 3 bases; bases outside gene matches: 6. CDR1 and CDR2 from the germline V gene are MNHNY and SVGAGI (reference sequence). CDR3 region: CATRQGIYEQYF. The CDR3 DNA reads TGTGCCACCCGACAGGGAATCTACGAGCAGTACTTC.

The CDR3, as DNA: TGCAGTGCTAGTGGTCTAGCGGGGGGGACAGATACGCAGTATTTT. It specifies CSASGLAGGTDTQYF. The J gene is TRBJ2-3, the V gene TRBV20-1, with TRBD2 matching 12 bases. The germline V gene encodes CDR1 DFQATT and CDR2 SNEGSKA (reference sequence). CDR3 length equals 15 residues. Trimming cost V 3 bases and J 3 bases; bases outside gene matches: 4.

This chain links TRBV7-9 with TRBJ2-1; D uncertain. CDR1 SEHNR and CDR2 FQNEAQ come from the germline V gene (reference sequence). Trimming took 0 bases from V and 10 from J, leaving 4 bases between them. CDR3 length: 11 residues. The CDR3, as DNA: TGTGCCAGCAGCTTAGCGGAGGAGCAGTTCTTC. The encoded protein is CASSLAEEQFF.

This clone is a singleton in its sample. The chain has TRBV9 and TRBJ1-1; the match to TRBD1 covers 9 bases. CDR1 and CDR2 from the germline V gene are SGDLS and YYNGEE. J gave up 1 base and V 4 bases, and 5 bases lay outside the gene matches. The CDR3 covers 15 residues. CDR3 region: CASSPRTGENTEAFF. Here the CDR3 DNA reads TGTGCCAGCAGCCCTCGGACAGGGGAGAACACTGAAGCTTTCTTT. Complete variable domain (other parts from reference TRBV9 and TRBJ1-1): DSGVTQTPKHLITATGQRVTLRCSPRSGDLSVYWYQQSLDQGLQFLIQYYNGEERAKGNILERFSAQQFPDLHSELNLSSLELGDSALYFCASSPRTGENTEAFFGQGTRLTVV.